A selection of T cell receptor beta chains follows, all from one sample in a study of T cell repertoires in cytomegalovirus infection. These receptors are not linked to any known antigen. TCRdb re-analysed the reads in MiXCR, keeping a single row per CDR3 protein. Of more than 85,000 distinct CDR3 sequences listed, approximately 28% are singletons. Sample: CD8+ T cells from cultured PBMCs, taken from culture after CMV antigen stimulation. The receptors were gathered from a human donor in good health (CMV status not recorded). Some clones in this sample may be carry-over from other donors' samples. CDR3s include the opening cysteine and the closing phenylalanine or tryptophan. D genes are given only for firm matches. Size is stated for part of the rows, as once, few or many counts, or as a class when the clone is expanded.

V gene,D gene,clone size,J gene,CDR3 protein,CDR3 DNA
TRBV10-3,NA,NA,TRBJ1-5,CAISESYAGEEGPHQPQHF,TGTGCCATCAGTGAGTCCTACGCAGGGGAAGAGGGACCCCATCAGCCCCAGCATTTT
TRBV28,NA,many,TRBJ2-2,CASSLEHLNTGELFF,TGTGCCAGCAGTCTGGAGCACCTGAACACCGGGGAGCTGTTTTTT
TRBV19,NA,NA,TRBJ1-2,CASRTQSGGRGYGYTF,TGTGCCAGTAGAACCCAATCGGGAGGGCGAGGCTATGGCTACACCTTC
TRBV15,NA,NA,TRBJ1-6,CATSRDIDNSPLHF,TGTGCCACCAGCAGAGACATAGATAATTCACCCCTCCACTTT
TRBV12-3/TRBV12-4,NA,NA,TRBJ2-3,CASSRYTDTQYF,TGTGCCAGCAGTCGATACACAGATACGCAGTATTTT
TRBV19,NA,many,TRBJ1-2,CASSLGTSYGYTF,TGTGCCAGTAGTCTAGGGACATCCTATGGCTACACCTTC
TRBV14,TRBD1,NA,TRBJ2-6,CASSHDHRDRVLGANVLTF,TGTGCCAGCAGCCACGATCATAGGGACAGGGTGTTGGGGGCCAACGTCCTGACTTTC
TRBV7-8,NA,NA,TRBJ2-7,CASSPAGRSPYEQYF,TGTGCCAGCAGCCCCGCGGGGCGAAGTCCTTACGAGCAGTACTTC
TRBV19,TRBD1,few,TRBJ2-3,CASSIVGTGGTDTQYF,TGTGCCAGTAGTATAGTTGGGACAGGGGGTACAGATACGCAGTATTTT
TRBV24-1,NA,few,TRBJ1-5,CATSGTGNQPQHF,TGTGCCACCAGTGGGACCGGTAATCAGCCCCAGCATTTT
TRBV7-8,NA,NA,TRBJ1-5,CASSLAIQYMGNQPQHF,TGTGCCAGCAGCTTAGCTATTCAATATATGGGCAATCAGCCCCAGCATTTT
TRBV7-9,NA,NA,TRBJ2-1,CASSSDSYNEQFF,TGTGCCAGCAGCTCGGACAGTTACAATGAGCAGTTCTTC
TRBV7-2,NA,NA,TRBJ2-2,CASSLDFASVVTGELFF,TGTGCCAGCAGCTTAGATTTTGCTAGTGTGGTTACCGGGGAGCTGTTTTTT
TRBV9,NA,NA,TRBJ1-2,CASTSNDWGGYTF,TGTGCCAGCACCTCCAACGACTGGGGTGGCTACACCTTC
TRBV10-2,NA,NA,TRBJ1-5,CASSESENQPQHF,TGCGCCAGCAGTGAGTCAGAGAATCAGCCCCAGCATTTT
TRBV27,TRBD2,NA,TRBJ2-7,CASSLAGASGGYEQYF,TGTGCCAGCAGTTTAGCCGGGGCTAGCGGGGGTTACGAGCAGTACTTC
TRBV12-3/TRBV12-4,TRBD2,NA,TRBJ2-2,CASSLYVPSGSNTGELFF,TGTGCCAGCAGTTTATACGTGCCTAGCGGGTCGAACACCGGGGAGCTGTTTTTT
TRBV6-1,TRBD1,once,TRBJ1-2,CASSEEAGGNYGYTF,TGTGCCAGCAGTGAAGAGGCAGGGGGCAACTATGGCTACACCTTC
TRBV7-9,NA,many,TRBJ2-2,CASSPLVTGNTGELFF,TGTGCCAGCAGCCCCTTGGTGACTGGGAACACCGGGGAGCTGTTTTTT
TRBV7-9,NA,few,TRBJ2-2,CASSSTGTLYTGELFF,TGTGCCAGCAGCTCTACCGGGACTTTATACACCGGGGAGCTGTTTTTT
TRBV11-1,NA,many,TRBJ2-1,CASSPKQGYNEQFF,TGTGCCAGCAGCCCTAAACAGGGCTACAATGAGCAGTTCTTC
TRBV27,NA,few,TRBJ1-5,CASSWSANQPQHF,TGTGCCAGCAGTTGGTCCGCCAATCAGCCCCAGCATTTT
TRBV7-9,NA,NA,TRBJ1-1,CASRAGFDRTEAFF,TGTGCCTCTCGTGCGGGGTTTGATCGCACTGAAGCTTTCTTT
TRBV4-1,NA,once,TRBJ1-5,CASSQDGGGNSNQPQHF,TGCGCCAGCAGCCAGGATGGAGGGGGGAATAGCAATCAGCCCCAGCATTTT
TRBV20-1,NA,NA,TRBJ1-1,CSAHPPRTVNTEAFF,TGCAGTGCCCACCCTCCTCGGACAGTGAACACTGAAGCTTTCTTT
TRBV28,TRBD1,many,TRBJ1-2,CASSSWTGALNYGYTF,TGTGCCAGCAGTTCGTGGACAGGGGCACTCAACTATGGCTACACCTTC
TRBV14,TRBD2,many,TRBJ2-7,CASSQWEGLPYEQYF,TGTGCCAGCAGCCAATGGGAGGGGCTACCCTACGAGCAGTACTTC
TRBV27,TRBD1,few,TRBJ2-7,CASSLSGQGVSYEQYF,TGTGCCAGCAGTTTATCGGGACAGGGGGTTTCCTACGAGCAGTACTTC
TRBV24-1,NA,NA,TRBJ2-2,CATSDETDSYTGELFF,TGTGCCACCAGTGATGAGACGGACAGCTACACCGGGGAGCTGTTTTTT
TRBV6-2/TRBV6-3,TRBD1,NA,TRBJ1-5,CSSSPGTGDSNQPQHF,TGTTCCAGCAGTCCCGGGACAGGGGATAGCAATCAGCCCCAGCATTTT
TRBV6-2/TRBV6-3,NA,few,TRBJ2-7,CASSYTDSYEQYF,TGTGCCAGCAGTTACACTGACAGCTACGAGCAGTACTTC
TRBV19,NA,NA,TRBJ1-1,CASSIGGVLAEAFF,TGTGCCAGTAGTATAGGGGGGGTTCTCGCTGAAGCTTTCTTT
TRBV5-1,TRBD2,NA,TRBJ2-1,CASSSFEGAGGSSYNEQFF,TGCGCCAGCAGCTCATTCGAAGGGGCGGGGGGAAGCTCCTACAATGAGCAGTTCTTC
TRBV27,NA,NA,TRBJ2-5,CASSLLGSETQYF,TGTGCCAGCAGCCTTCTTGGGTCGGAGACCCAGTACTTC
TRBV4-1,NA,few,TRBJ1-5,CASSQNTAGAAQHF,TGCGCCAGCAGCCAAAATACCGCCGGAGCAGCCCAGCATTTT
TRBV7-8,NA,few,TRBJ1-4,CASSPLQGVDEKLFF,TGTGCCAGCAGCCCACTACAGGGAGTTGATGAAAAACTGTTTTTT
TRBV7-9,TRBD2,few,TRBJ2-7,CASSPPGAGDRYEQYF,TGTGCCAGCAGCCCTCCCGGAGCGGGGGACCGCTACGAGCAGTACTTC
TRBV5-3,NA,NA,TRBJ2-5,CASSPEGSQETQYF,TGTGCCAGCAGCCCGGAGGGGAGCCAAGAGACCCAGTACTTC
TRBV12-3/TRBV12-4,NA,NA,TRBJ2-5,CASTRRAEIEETQYF,TGTGCCAGCACCAGACGGGCGGAGATCGAAGAGACCCAGTACTTC